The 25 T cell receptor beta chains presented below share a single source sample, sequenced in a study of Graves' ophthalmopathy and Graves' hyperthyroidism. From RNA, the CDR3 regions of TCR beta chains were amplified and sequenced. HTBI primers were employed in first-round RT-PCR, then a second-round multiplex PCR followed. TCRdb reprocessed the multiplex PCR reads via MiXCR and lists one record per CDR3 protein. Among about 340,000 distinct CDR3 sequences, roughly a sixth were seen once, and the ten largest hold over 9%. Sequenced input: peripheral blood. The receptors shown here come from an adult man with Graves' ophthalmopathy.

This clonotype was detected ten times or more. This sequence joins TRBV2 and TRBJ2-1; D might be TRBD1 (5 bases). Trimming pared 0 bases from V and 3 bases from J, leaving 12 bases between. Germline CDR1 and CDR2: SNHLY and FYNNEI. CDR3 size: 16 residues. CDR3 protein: CASSEAQTVIYNEQFF. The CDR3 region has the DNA TGTGCCAGCAGTGAAGCGCAGACAGTGATCTACAATGAGCAGTTCTTC.

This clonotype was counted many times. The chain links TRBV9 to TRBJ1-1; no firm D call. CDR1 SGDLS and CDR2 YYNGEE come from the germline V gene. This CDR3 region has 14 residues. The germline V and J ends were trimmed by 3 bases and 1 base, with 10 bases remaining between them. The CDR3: CASSGGRENTEAFF. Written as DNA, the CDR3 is TGTGCCAGCAGCGGGGGAAGGGAGAACACTGAAGCTTTCTTT.

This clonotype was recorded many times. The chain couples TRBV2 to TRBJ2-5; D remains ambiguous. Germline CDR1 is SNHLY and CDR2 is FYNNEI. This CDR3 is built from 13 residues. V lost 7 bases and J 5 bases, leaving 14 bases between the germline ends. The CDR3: CASTSDGWETQYF. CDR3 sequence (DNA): TGTGCCAGCACATCAGACGGGTGGGAGACCCAGTACTTC.

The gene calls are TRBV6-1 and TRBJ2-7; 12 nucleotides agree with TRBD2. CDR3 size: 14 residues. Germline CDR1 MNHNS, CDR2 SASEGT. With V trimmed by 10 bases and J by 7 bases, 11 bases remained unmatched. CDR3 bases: TGTGCCACTGGGACCGGACTAGCGGGACTTGAGCAGTACTTC. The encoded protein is CATGTGLAGLEQYF.

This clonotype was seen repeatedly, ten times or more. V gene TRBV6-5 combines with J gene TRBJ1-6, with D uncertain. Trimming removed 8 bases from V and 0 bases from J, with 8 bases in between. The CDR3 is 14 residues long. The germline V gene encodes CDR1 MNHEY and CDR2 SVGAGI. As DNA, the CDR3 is TGTGCCAGCGGCGGCATCTCCTATAATTCACCCCTCCACTTT. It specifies CASGGISYNSPLHF.

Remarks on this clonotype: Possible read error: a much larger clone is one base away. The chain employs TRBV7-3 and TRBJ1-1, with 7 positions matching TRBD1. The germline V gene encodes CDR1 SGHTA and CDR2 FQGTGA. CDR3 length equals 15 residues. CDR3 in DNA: TGTGCCAGCAGCTTAGAGGGAGGGGGCTTCACTAAAGCTTTCTTT. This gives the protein CASSLEGGGFTKAFF.

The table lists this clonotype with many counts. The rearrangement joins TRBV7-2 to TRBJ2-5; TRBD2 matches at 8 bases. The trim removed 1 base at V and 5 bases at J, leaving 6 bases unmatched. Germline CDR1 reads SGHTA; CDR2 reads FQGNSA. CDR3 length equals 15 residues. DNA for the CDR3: TGTGCCAGCAGCTTAGATTACGGGAGGGGTGAGACCCAGTACTTC. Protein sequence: CASSLDYGRGETQYF. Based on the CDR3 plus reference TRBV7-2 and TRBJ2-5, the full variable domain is GAGVSQSPSNKVTEKGKDVELRCDPISGHTALYWYRQSLGQGLEFLIYFQGNSAPDKSGLPSDRFSAERTGGSVSTLTIQRTQQEDSAVYLCASSLDYGRGETQYFGPGTRLLVL.

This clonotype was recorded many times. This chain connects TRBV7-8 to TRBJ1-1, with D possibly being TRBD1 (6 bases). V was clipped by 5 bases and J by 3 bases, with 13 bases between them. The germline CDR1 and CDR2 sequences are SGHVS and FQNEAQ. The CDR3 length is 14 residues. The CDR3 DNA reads TGTGCCAGCAGCGCGCACAAGGGGGACACTGAAGCTTTCTTT. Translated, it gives CASSAHKGDTEAFF.

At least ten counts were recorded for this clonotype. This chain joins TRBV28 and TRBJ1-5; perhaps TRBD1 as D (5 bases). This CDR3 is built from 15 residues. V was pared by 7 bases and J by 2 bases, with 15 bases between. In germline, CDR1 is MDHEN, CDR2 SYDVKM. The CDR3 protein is CASTIQVAGNQPQHF. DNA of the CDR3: TGTGCCAGCACCATACAGGTTGCAGGCAATCAGCCCCAGCATTTT.

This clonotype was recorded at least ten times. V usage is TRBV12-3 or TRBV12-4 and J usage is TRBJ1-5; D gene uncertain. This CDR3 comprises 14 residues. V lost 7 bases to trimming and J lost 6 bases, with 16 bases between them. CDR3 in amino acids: CASTIRLGFQPQHF. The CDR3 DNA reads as TGTGCCAGCACAATACGGCTGGGCTTTCAGCCCCAGCATTTT.

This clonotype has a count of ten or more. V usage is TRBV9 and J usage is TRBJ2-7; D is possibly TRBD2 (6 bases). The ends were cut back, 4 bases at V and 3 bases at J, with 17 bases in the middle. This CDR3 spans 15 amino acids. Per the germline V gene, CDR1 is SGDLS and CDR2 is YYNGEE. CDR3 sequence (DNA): TGTGCCAGCAGCCCAACGGGACTGCTGAGCTACGAGCAGTACTTC. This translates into CASSPTGLLSYEQYF.

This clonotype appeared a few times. The CDR3 DNA reads TGCGCCAGCAGCCCTGGTGGAGGGACAGACGAGCAGTACTTC. Its translation: CASSPGGGTDEQYF. The gene calls are TRBV5-1 and TRBJ2-7; D might be TRBD1 (7 bases). The ends were cut back, 4 bases at V and 5 bases at J, with 16 bases in the middle. CDR1 and CDR2 from the germline V gene are SGHRS and YFSETQ. The CDR3 length is 14 residues.

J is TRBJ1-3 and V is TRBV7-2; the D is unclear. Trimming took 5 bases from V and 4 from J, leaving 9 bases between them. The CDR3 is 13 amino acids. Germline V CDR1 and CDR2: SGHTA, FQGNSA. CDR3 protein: CASSAGRGNTIYF. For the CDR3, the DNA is TGTGCCAGCAGCGCCGGTAGGGGAAACACCATATATTTT.

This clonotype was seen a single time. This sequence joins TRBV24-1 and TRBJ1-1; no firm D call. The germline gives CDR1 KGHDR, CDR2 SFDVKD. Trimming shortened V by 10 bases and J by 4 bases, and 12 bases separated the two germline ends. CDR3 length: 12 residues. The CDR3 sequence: CATRGSGTEAFF. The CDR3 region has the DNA TGTGCCACAAGAGGGTCTGGCACTGAAGCTTTCTTT.

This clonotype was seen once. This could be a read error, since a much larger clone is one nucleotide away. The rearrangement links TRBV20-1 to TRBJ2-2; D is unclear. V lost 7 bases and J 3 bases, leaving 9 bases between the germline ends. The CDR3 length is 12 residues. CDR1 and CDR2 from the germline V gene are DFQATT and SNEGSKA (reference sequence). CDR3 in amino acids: CSVDRYTGELFF. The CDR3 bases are TGCAGTGTCGACCGTTACACCGGGGAGCTGTTTTTT.

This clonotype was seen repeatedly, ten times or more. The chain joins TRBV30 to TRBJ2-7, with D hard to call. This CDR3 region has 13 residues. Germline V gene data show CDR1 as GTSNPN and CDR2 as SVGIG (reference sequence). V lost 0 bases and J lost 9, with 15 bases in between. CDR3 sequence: CAWSVLGSLGQYF. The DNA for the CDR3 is TGTGCCTGGAGTGTACTGGGGTCCCTAGGGCAGTACTTC.

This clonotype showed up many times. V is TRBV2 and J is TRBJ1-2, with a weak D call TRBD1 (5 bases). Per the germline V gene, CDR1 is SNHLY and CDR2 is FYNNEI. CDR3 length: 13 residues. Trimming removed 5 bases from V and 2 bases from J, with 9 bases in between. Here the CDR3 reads CASSPDRNYGYTF. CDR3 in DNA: TGTGCCAGCAGTCCAGACAGAAACTATGGCTACACCTTC.

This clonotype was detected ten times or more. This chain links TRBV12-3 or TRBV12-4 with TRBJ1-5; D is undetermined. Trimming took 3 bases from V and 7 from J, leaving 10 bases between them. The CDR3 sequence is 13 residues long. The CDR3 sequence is CASSLVAGQPQHF. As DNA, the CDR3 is TGTGCCAGCAGTTTGGTCGCAGGACAGCCCCAGCATTTT.

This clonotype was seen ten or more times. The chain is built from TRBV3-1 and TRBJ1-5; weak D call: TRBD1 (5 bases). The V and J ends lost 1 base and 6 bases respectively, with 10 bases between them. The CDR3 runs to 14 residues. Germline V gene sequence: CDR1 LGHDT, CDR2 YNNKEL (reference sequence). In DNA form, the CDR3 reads TGTGCCAGCAGCCAAGGGGGGATCACTCAGCCCCAGCATTTT. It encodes CASSQGGITQPQHF.

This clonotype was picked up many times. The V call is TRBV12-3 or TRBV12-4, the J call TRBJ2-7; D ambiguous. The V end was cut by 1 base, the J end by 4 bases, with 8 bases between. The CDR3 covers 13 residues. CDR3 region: CASSLERHYEQYF. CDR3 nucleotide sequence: TGTGCCAGCAGTTTAGAACGCCATTACGAGCAGTACTTC.

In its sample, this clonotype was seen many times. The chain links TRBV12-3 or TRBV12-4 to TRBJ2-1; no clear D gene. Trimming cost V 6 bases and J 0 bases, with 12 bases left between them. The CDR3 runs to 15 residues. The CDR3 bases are TGTGCCAGCAGCACTGGGTGGCGCTCCTACAATGAGCAGTTCTTC. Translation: CASSTGWRSYNEQFF.

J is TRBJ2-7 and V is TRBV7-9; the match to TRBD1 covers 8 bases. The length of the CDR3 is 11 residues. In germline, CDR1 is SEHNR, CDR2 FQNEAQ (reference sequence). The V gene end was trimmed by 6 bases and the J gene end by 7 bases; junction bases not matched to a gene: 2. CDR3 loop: CASSTGGEQYF. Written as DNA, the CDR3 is TGTGCCAGCAGTACAGGGGGTGAGCAGTACTTC.

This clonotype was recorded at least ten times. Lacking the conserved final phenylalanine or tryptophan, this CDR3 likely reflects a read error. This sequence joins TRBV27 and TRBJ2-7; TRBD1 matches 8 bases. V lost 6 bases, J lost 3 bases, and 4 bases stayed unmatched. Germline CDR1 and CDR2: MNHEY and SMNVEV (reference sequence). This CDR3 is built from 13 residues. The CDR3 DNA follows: TGTGCCAGCAGCCGGGACAGGATCTACGAGCAGTACCTC. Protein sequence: CASSRDRIYEQYL.

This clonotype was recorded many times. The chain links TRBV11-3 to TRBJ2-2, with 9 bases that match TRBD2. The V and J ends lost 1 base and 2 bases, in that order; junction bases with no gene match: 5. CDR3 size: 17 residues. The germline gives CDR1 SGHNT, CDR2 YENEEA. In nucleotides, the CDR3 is TGTGCCAGCAGCTTAGGCCCAGCGGGAGGTAACACCGGGGAGCTGTTTTTT. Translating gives CASSLGPAGGNTGELFF.

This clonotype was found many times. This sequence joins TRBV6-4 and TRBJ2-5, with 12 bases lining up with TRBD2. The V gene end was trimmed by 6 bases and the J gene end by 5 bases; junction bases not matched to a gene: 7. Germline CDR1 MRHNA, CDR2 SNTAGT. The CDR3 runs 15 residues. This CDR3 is CASSPSGGASETQYF. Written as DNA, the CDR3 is TGTGCCAGCAGCCCTAGCGGGGGGGCCAGTGAGACCCAGTACTTC.